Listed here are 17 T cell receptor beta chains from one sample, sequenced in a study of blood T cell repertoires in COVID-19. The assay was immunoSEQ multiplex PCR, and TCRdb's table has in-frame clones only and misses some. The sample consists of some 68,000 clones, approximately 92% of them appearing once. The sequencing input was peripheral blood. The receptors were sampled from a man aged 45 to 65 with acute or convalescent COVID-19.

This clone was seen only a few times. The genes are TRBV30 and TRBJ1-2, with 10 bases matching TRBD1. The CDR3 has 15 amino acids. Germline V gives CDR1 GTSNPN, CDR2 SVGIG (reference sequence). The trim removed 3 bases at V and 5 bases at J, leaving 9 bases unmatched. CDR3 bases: TGTGCCTGGAGCGGGACAGGGGCGGAGGGATATGGCTACACCTTC. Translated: CAWSGTGAEGYGYTF.

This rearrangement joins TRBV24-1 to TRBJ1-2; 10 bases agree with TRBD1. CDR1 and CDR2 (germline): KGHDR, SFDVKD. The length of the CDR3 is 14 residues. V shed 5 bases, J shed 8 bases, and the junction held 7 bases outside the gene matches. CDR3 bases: TGTGCCACCAGTGGGGGGACAGGGGTGAGCGGCTACACCTTC. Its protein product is CATSGGTGVSGYTF.

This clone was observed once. The CDR3 loop is CASSLSRQFQETQYF. The CDR3 DNA follows: TGTGCCAGCAGTTTATCGAGGCAGTTCCAAGAGACCCAGTACTTC. This chain connects TRBV27 to TRBJ2-5, with unresolved D. The CDR3 spans 15 residues. V lost 0 bases and J 1 base, leaving 9 bases between the germline ends. Germline CDR1 MNHEY, CDR2 SMNVEV (reference sequence).

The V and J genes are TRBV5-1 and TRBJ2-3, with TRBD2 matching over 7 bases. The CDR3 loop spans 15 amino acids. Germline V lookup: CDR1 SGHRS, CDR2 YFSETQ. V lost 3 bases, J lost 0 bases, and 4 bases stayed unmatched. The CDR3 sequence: CASSWGGASTDTQYF. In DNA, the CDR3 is TGCGCCAGCAGCTGGGGGGGAGCCAGCACAGATACGCAGTATTTT.

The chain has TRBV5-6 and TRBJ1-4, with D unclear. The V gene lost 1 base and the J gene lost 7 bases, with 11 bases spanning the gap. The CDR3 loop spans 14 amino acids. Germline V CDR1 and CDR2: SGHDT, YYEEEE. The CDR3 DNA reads TGTGCCAGCAGCTTGACGGGAAGTGGTGAAAAACTGTTTTTT. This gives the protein CASSLTGSGEKLFF.

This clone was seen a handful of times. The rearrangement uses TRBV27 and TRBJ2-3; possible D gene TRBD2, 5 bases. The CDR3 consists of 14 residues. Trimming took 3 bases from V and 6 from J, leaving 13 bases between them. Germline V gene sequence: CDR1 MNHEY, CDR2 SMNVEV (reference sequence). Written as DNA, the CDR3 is TGTGCCAGCAGTTTTAGCGAGGGTGATGATACGCAGTATTTT. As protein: CASSFSEGDDTQYF.

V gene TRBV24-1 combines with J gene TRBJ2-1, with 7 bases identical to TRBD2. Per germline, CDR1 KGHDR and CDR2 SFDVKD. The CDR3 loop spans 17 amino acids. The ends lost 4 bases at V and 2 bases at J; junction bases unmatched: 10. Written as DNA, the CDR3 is TGTGCCACCAGTGACCCCTCTGGCGGGAGCCCCTACAATGAGCAGTTCTTC. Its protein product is CATSDPSGGSPYNEQFF.

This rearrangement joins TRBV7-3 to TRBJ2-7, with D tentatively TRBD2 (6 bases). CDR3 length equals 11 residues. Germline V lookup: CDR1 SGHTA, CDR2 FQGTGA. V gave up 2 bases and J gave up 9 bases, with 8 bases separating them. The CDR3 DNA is TGTGCCAGCAGCTTACCGGGGGTGCAGTACTTC. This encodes CASSLPGVQYF.

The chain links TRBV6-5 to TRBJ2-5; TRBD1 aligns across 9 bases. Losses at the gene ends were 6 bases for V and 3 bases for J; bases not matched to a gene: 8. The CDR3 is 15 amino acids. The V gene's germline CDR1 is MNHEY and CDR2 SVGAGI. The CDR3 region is CASSRDRDPEETQYF. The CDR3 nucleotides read TGTGCCAGCAGCCGGGACAGGGATCCGGAAGAGACCCAGTACTTC.

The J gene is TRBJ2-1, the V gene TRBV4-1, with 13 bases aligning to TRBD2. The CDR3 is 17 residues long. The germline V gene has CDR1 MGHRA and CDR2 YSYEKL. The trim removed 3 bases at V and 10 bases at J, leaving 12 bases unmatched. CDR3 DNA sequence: TGCGCCAGCAGCCAGGTCCTTGGACTAGCGGGAGTAGGGGAGCAGTTCTTC. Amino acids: CASSQVLGLAGVGEQFF.

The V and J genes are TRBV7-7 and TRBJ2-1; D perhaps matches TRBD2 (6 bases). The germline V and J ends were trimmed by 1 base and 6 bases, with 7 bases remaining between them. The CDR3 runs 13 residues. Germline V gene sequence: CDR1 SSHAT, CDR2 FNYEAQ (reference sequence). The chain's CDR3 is CASSLGGVNEQFF. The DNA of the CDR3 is TGTGCCAGCAGCTTAGGCGGGGTCAATGAGCAGTTCTTC.

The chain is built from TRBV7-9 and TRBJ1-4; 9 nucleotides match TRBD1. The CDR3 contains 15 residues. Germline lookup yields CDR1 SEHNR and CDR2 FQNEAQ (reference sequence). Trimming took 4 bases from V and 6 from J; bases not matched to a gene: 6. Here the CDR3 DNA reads TGTGCCAGCAGCTCGATAGGGACAGGGCATGAAAAACTGTTTTTT. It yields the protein CASSSIGTGHEKLFF.

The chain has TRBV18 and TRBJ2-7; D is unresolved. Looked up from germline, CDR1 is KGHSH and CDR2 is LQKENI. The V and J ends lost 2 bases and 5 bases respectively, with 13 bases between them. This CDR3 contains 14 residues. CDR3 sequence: CASSPTGLFDEQYF. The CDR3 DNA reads TGTGCCAGCTCACCAACTGGTCTTTTCGACGAGCAGTACTTC.

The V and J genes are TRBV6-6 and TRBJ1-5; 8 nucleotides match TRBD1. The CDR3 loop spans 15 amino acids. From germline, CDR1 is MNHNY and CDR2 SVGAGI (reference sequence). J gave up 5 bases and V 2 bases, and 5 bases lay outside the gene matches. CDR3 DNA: TGTGCCAGCAGTTACGGGGACAGGATATATCAGCCCCAGCATTTT. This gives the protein CASSYGDRIYQPQHF.

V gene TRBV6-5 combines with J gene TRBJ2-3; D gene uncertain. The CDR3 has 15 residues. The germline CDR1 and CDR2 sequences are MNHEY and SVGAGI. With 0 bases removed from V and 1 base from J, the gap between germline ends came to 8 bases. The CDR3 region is CASSYSGWRTDTQYF. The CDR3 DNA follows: TGTGCCAGCAGTTACTCTGGTTGGCGCACAGATACGCAGTATTTT.

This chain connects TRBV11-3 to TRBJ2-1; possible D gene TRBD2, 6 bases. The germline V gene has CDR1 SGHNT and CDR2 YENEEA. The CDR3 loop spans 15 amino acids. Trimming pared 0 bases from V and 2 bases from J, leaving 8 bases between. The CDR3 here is CASSLEGGTYNEQFF. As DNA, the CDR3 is TGTGCCAGCAGCTTAGAGGGAGGCACCTACAATGAGCAGTTCTTC. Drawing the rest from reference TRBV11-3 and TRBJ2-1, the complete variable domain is EAGVVQSPRYKIIEKKQPVAFWCNPISGHNTLYWYLQNLGQGPELLIRYENEEAVDDSQLPKDRFSAERLKGVDSTLKIQPAELGDSAVYLCASSLEGGTYNEQFFGPGTRLTVL.

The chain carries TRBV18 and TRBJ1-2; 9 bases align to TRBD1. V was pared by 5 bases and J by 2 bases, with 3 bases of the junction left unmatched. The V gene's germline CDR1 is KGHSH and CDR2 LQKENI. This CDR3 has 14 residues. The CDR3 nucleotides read TGTGCCAGCTCAGGAGGGACAGGGAACTATGGCTACACCTTC. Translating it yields CASSGGTGNYGYTF.